These T cell receptor beta chains were read from a single sample in a study of blood T cell repertoires in COVID-19. The assay was immunoSEQ multiplex PCR, and TCRdb's table has in-frame clones only and misses some. The table has approximately 230,000 clones, approximately 90% seen once. Sequencing used peripheral blood. The receptors were gathered from a man aged 25 to 40 who had recovered from COVID-19. CDR3s include the opening cysteine and the closing phenylalanine or tryptophan. A D gene is named only where the DNA matches it firmly. Size is omitted from some rows. Given values are once, few, many or a class for expanded clones.

>TRBV7-9|.|TRBD1|TRBJ1-1
TGTGCCAGCAGCTTGGACAGGGTGAACACTGAAGCTTTCTTT
CASSLDRVNTEAFF
>TRBV30|.|.|TRBJ1-4
TGTGCCTGGGGACCCGCCGTGGTAACAGCAACTAATGAAAAACTGTTTTTT
CAWGPAVVTATNEKLFF
>TRBV5-5|once|.|TRBJ2-2
TGTGCCAGCAGCTGGGGACTCAGCACCGGGGAGCTGTTTTTT
CASSWGLSTGELFF
>TRBV18|.|TRBD1|TRBJ1-5
TGTGCCAGCTCACCAGCTTTCAACACAGGGGGGAATCAGCCCCAGCATTTT
CASSPAFNTGGNQPQHF
>TRBV21-1|few|.|TRBJ1-5
TGTGCCGCGTGGGGGCACTGGATTAGAGTCGGCAATCAGCCCCAGCATTTT
CAAWGHWIRVGNQPQHF
>TRBV27|.|.|TRBJ2-5
TGTGCCAGCAGTTCGACAGTTCAAGAGACCCAGTACTTC
CASSSTVQETQYF
>TRBV21-1|.|.|TRBJ1-5
TGTGCCAGCAGCAAAGGATCAGGGTGTTATCAGCCCCAGCATTTT
CASSKGSGCYQPQHF
>TRBV5-4|.|.|TRBJ1-2
TGTGCCAGCAGCTTGCGATTTGACCCTCTGGAGGGCTACACCTTC
CASSLRFDPLEGYTF
>TRBV21-1|.|.|TRBJ1-2
TGTGCCAGCAGCCCACTACAGGCTAAGTGCTGCGGCTACACCTTC
CASSPLQAKCCGYTF
>TRBV29-1|.|.|TRBJ1-2
TGCAGCGTCTCGCAAGGGGGGGTAAGCTATGGCTACACCTTC
CSVSQGGVSYGYTF
>TRBV6-4|.|TRBD2|TRBJ2-1
TGTGCCAGCAGTGACTCGGGTAGCGGGGGGGCCACGTCGGATGAGCAGTTCTTC
CASSDSGSGGATSDEQFF
>TRBV7-2|.|TRBD1|TRBJ1-2
TGTGCCAGCAGCACAAACAGGGGCTATGGCTACACCTTC
CASSTNRGYGYTF
>TRBV7-9|.|.|TRBJ1-2
TGTGCCAGCAGCCCTGAGGGGGTCTATGGCTACACCTTC
CASSPEGVYGYTF
>TRBV6-5|.|TRBD1|TRBJ1-1
TGTGCCGTAAGACGGGACAGCGCTATAGCTGAAGCTTTCTTT
CAVRRDSAIAEAFF
>TRBV6-6|.|.|TRBJ1-4
TGTGCCAGCAGTTACGCCGACAGATTTAATGAAAAACTGTTTTTT
CASSYADRFNEKLFF
>TRBV6-5|.|.|TRBJ2-1
TGTGCCACCCCGCCCAGGGATAGGCACAATGAGCAGTTCTTC
CATPPRDRHNEQFF
>TRBV20-1|many|.|TRBJ1-1
TGCAGTAGGGCTCAGGGGACTGAAGCTTTCTTT
CSRAQGTEAFF
>TRBV9|.|TRBD1|TRBJ1-6
TGTGCCAGCAGTTCCACCGGACAGGTTTATTCACCCCTCCACTTT
CASSSTGQVYSPLHF
>TRBV7-2|.|TRBD2|TRBJ2-7
TGTGCCAGCAGCCCTAGCGGGGGGCCAGGCGAGCAGTACTTC
CASSPSGGPGEQYF
>TRBV18|.|.|TRBJ1-2
TGTGCCAGCTCAGCCGGGACACTTCCTAACTATGGCTACACCTTC
CASSAGTLPNYGYTF
>TRBV11-2|.|TRBD1|TRBJ2-7
TGTGCCAGCAGCTTAGTCCACCGGGGACAGGGAGAGCAGTACTTC
CASSLVHRGQGEQYF
>TRBV5-6|.|.|TRBJ2-2
TGTGCCAGCAGCTTGGAAGGATTACAGGCCGGGGAGCTGTTTTTT
CASSLEGLQAGELFF
>TRBV4-2|once|.|TRBJ1-6
TGTGCCAGCAGCGACGTGAGGGATTCACCCCTCCACTTT
CASSDVRDSPLHF
>TRBV5-1|.|TRBD1|TRBJ2-7
TGCGCCAGCAGCTTCCCAGGGACAGGGAGCCCCTCGGCCGAGCAGTACTTC
CASSFPGTGSPSAEQYF
>TRBV5-5|.|.|TRBJ1-5
TGTGCCAGCAGCCCCCGTGAGGGCGACAATCAGCCCCAGCATTTT
CASSPREGDNQPQHF
>TRBV7-6|.|.|TRBJ2-3
TGTGCCAGCAGCAAGGACAGTCCCAGAGATACGCAGTATTTT
CASSKDSPRDTQYF
>TRBV15|.|.|TRBJ2-7
TGTGCCACCAGCAGAGATCCGTCCTCCCAGGGCGAGCAGTACTTC
CATSRDPSSQGEQYF
>TRBV15|.|TRBD2|TRBJ2-7
TGTGCCACCAGCAGAGGTACTAGCGGTACCTACGAGCAGTACTTC
CATSRGTSGTYEQYF
>TRBV5-1|once|.|TRBJ2-7
TGCGCCAGCAGCTTGGCCTTCGGACAGTTCTACGAGCAGTACTTC
CASSLAFGQFYEQYF
>TRBV6-5|once|.|TRBJ2-1
TGTGCCAGCAGTTACGCGAGCAATGAGCAGTTCTTC
CASSYASNEQFF
>TRBV2|.|.|TRBJ1-2
TGTGCCAGTACGACCCAGGGATCTAACTATGGCTACACCTTC
CASTTQGSNYGYTF
>TRBV29-1|.|.|TRBJ2-5
TGCAGCGTTGAAGCCCAGGGGAAGACCCAGTACTTC
CSVEAQGKTQYF
>TRBV29-1|.|TRBD1|TRBJ2-7
TGCAGCGTTCTAGGGACAGGGGGCTACGAGCAGTACTTC
CSVLGTGGYEQYF
>TRBV19|.|TRBD1|TRBJ2-2
TGTGCCAGTAGTTCGCCCTCCGGGACAGGGGATCCCGGGGAGCTGTTTTTT
CASSSPSGTGDPGELFF
>TRBV5-5|.|.|TRBJ2-3
TGTGCCAGCAGCCCATCCGGACTCGGGGGGCGTTCAGATACGCAGTATTTT
CASSPSGLGGRSDTQYF
>TRBV5-6|.|.|TRBJ1-1
TGTGCCAGCAGCCGTCTTCTAGCGAACACTGAAGCTTTCTTT
CASSRLLANTEAFF
>TRBV4-2|.|TRBD2|TRBJ2-7
TGTGCCAGCAGCCAATCAGCGGGGGAGCGCTCCTACGAGCAGTACTTC
CASSQSAGERSYEQYF
>TRBV7-9|.|TRBD1|TRBJ2-2
TGTGCCAGCAGCTGGGGACAGGGACGAGGGGAGCTGTTTTTT
CASSWGQGRGELFF
>TRBV14|.|TRBD1|TRBJ2-3
TGTGCCAGCAGCTTCCGACAGGGAAAAGATACGCAGTATTTT
CASSFRQGKDTQYF
>TRBV24-1|.|.|TRBJ2-7
TGTGCCACCAGTGCCTCTCGGGACTCTTACGAGCAGTACTTC
CATSASRDSYEQYF
>TRBV7-2|many|.|TRBJ2-7
TGTGCCAGCAGCCAGGCCGGGACTCGCCTCTCCTACGAGCAGTACTTC
CASSQAGTRLSYEQYF
>TRBV19|.|TRBD1|TRBJ2-5
TGTGCCAGTAGTATCACGGGGACAGGGAAAGAGACCCAGTACTTC
CASSITGTGKETQYF
>TRBV10-3|few|TRBD1|TRBJ2-7
TGTGCCATCAGCAGTGCAGGGGGTACGGGGCAGTACTTC
CAISSAGGTGQYF
>TRBV18|.|TRBD2|TRBJ2-7
TGTGCCAGCTCACCTGGGACTAAAAACACCTACGAGCAGTACTTC
CASSPGTKNTYEQYF
>TRBV13|.|.|TRBJ2-4
TGTGCCAGCAGCTTAGACTCGGAGGGGCGGCTCGCCAAAAACATTCAGTACTTC
CASSLDSEGRLAKNIQYF